The 24 T cell receptor beta chains presented below share a single source sample, sequenced in a study of cytomegalovirus exposure and HLA in healthy donors. The repertoire was sequenced with immunoSEQ multiplex PCR; TCRdb's copy has only in-frame clones and lacks some. The sample lists about 110,000 clones, 86% occurring once. Sequenced input: PBMCs. The receptors were sampled from a woman younger than 30 in good health and CMV-seropositive.

J is TRBJ1-5 and V is TRBV6-1, with D hard to call. CDR3 length equals 14 residues. Trimming left V 4 bases short and J 7 bases short, with 14 bases between. CDR1 is MNHNS and CDR2 is SASEGT in the germline V gene. This CDR3 reads CASSANRPGQPQHF. The CDR3 DNA sequence: TGTGCCAGCAGTGCCAACCGACCGGGGCAGCCCCAGCATTTT.

The chain has TRBV6-5 and TRBJ2-3, with 7 bases fitting TRBD2. After removal of 5 bases from V and 4 bases from J, the junction contained 9 bases not matched to a gene. The CDR3 spans 15 residues. CDR1 is MNHEY and CDR2 is SVGAGI in the germline V gene. The CDR3 sequence is CASSRLAVGPDTQYF. Written as DNA, the CDR3 is TGTGCCAGCAGTAGACTAGCCGTGGGGCCAGATACGCAGTATTTT.

This sequence joins TRBV4-1 and TRBJ2-7, with 7 bases aligning to TRBD1. Germline assignment: CDR1 MGHRA and CDR2 YSYEKL. Trimming took 3 bases from V and 3 from J; bases not matched to a gene: 8. This CDR3 comprises 15 residues. The CDR3: CASSHPGQRIYEQYF. CDR3 coding DNA: TGCGCCAGCAGCCATCCGGGACAGAGGATCTACGAGCAGTACTTC.

This clone was detected once. The rearrangement joins TRBV27 to TRBJ2-3; 9 bases are a match to TRBD2. V was pared by 8 bases and J by 2 bases, with 5 bases of the junction left unmatched. This CDR3 is built from 14 residues. Germline loops: CDR1 MNHEY, CDR2 SMNVEV (reference sequence). CDR3 sequence: CASGTSFDTDTQYF. DNA of the CDR3: TGTGCCAGCGGGACTAGCTTCGACACAGATACGCAGTATTTT.

The V call is TRBV4-1, the J call TRBJ2-7, with 7 bases identical to TRBD2. V dropped 0 bases and J dropped 4; count of bases not matched to a gene: 9. The CDR3 extends over 16 amino acids. Germline V lookup: CDR1 MGHRA, CDR2 YSYEKL. CDR3 DNA sequence: TGCGCCAGCAGCCAAGATTTGGAGACTAGCAGTTACGAGCAGTACTTC. Protein: CASSQDLETSSYEQYF.

In this sample, this clone turned up a few times. The chain employs TRBV9 and TRBJ2-1; a possible D gene is TRBD1 (5 bases). V lost 4 bases to trimming and J lost 10 bases, with 18 bases between them. The CDR3 is 14 residues long. Germline values: CDR1 SGDLS, CDR2 YYNGEE. The CDR3 sequence: CASSPVREWGEQFF. The CDR3 region has the DNA TGTGCCAGCAGCCCGGTCAGGGAATGGGGCGAGCAGTTCTTC.

The chain links TRBV7-6 to TRBJ2-2, with 10 bases matching TRBD2. V shed 1 base and J 1 base; nucleotides not matched to a gene: 6. CDR3 length: 18 amino acids. Germline CDR1 reads SGHVS; CDR2 reads FNYEAQ. CDR3 in amino acids: CASSLEEPSGGNTGELFF. CDR3 in DNA: TGTGCCAGCAGCTTAGAGGAGCCTAGCGGGGGGAACACCGGGGAGCTGTTTTTT.

This sequence joins TRBV11-2 and TRBJ1-5; D gene uncertain. The V gene lost 5 bases and the J gene lost 2 bases, with 7 bases spanning the gap. Germline-derived CDR1 and CDR2 are SGHAT and FQNNGV. The CDR3 length is 13 residues. This CDR3 reads CASSPPGNQPQHF. The DNA for the CDR3 is TGTGCCAGCAGCCCCCCCGGCAATCAGCCCCAGCATTTT. The full variable domain, with the rest looked up from reference TRBV11-2 and TRBJ1-5, is EAGVAQSPRYKIIEKRQSVAFWCNPISGHATLYWYQQILGQGPKLLIQFQNNGVVDDSQLPKDRFSAERLKGVDSTLKIQPAKLEDSAVYLCASSPPGNQPQHFGDGTRLSIL.

The rearrangement uses TRBV2 and TRBJ2-2; D gene uncertain. V was cut by 4 bases and J by 5 bases, with 2 bases left in between. From germline, CDR1 is SNHLY and CDR2 FYNNEI. The CDR3 extends over 11 amino acids. The CDR3 coding sequence is TGTGCCAGCAGTGCTACCGGGGAGCTGTTTTTT. Translated, it gives CASSATGELFF.

The chain couples TRBV4-1 to TRBJ1-2; no clear D. The germline V and J ends were trimmed by 4 bases and 8 bases, with 20 bases remaining between them. CDR3 length: 15 residues. Germline V gene data show CDR1 as MGHRA and CDR2 as YSYEKL. In nucleotides, the CDR3 is TGCGCCAGCAGCCCCCAAGACTACACCGGGGAAGGCTACACCTTC. This sequence encodes CASSPQDYTGEGYTF.

The J gene is TRBJ2-7, the V gene TRBV10-2; the D is unclear. Per the germline V gene, CDR1 is WSHSY and CDR2 is SAAADI. V lost 0 bases to trimming and J lost 0 bases, with 15 bases between them. This CDR3 is built from 17 residues. The CDR3, as DNA: TGCGCCAGCAGTGAGTCGAAACTCCGTGATTCCTCCTACGAGCAGTACTTC. Translated, it gives CASSESKLRDSSYEQYF.

CDR3 in DNA: TGTGCCAGCAGCCCCGGGACAGGGTTGGGAGAGCAGTACTTC. The encoded protein is CASSPGTGLGEQYF. The chain couples TRBV28 to TRBJ2-7; TRBD1 matches 9 bases. Trimming took 6 bases from V and 7 from J; bases not matched to a gene: 10. The CDR3 totals 14 residues. Germline V gene lookup returns CDR1 MDHEN and CDR2 SYDVKM.

V usage is TRBV6-1 and J usage is TRBJ1-1, with D unclear. V dropped 6 bases and J dropped 0 bases, with 8 bases sitting between them. Germline-derived CDR1 and CDR2 are MNHNS and SASEGT. This CDR3 comprises 13 residues. The CDR3 loop reads CASSPGLNTEAFF. CDR3 bases: TGTGCCAGCAGCCCAGGTCTGAACACTGAAGCTTTCTTT.

The V call is TRBV10-3, the J call TRBJ1-1, with a weak D call TRBD1 (5 bases). The CDR3 is 18 residues long. Germline assignment: CDR1 ENHRY and CDR2 SYGVKD. The V gene lost 3 bases and the J gene lost 5 bases, with 25 bases spanning the gap. The CDR3 nucleotides are TGTGCCATCAGTGAAGGGGTCTTGGCAGGGACTGTGGGGACTGAAGCTTTCTTT. Translation gives CAISEGVLAGTVGTEAFF.

The rearrangement links TRBV9 to TRBJ1-1; D is unresolved. The CDR3 totals 15 residues. Per the germline V gene, CDR1 is SGDLS and CDR2 is YYNGEE. Deletions cut 0 bases from V and 1 base from J, with 10 bases between. The CDR3 is CASSVGGLENTEAFF. The CDR3 nucleotides read TGTGCCAGCAGCGTAGGCGGCCTAGAGAACACTGAAGCTTTCTTT. Supplemented by reference TRBV9 and TRBJ1-1, the full variable domain reads DSGVTQTPKHLITATGQRVTLRCSPRSGDLSVYWYQQSLDQGLQFLIQYYNGEERAKGNILERFSAQQFPDLHSELNLSSLELGDSALYFCASSVGGLENTEAFFGQGTRLTVV.

The genes are TRBV6-1 and TRBJ2-3, with D hard to call. This CDR3 is built from 13 residues. V lost 5 bases, J lost 7 bases, and 13 bases lay in between. CDR1 and CDR2 from the germline V gene are MNHNS and SASEGT. The CDR3 here is CASSRGQGYTQYF. The CDR3 bases are TGTGCCAGCAGTCGCGGCCAAGGTTATACGCAGTATTTT.

This sequence joins TRBV11-1 and TRBJ2-7, with TRBD1 matching 7 bases. This CDR3 spans 14 amino acids. With 2 bases clipped from V and 3 bases from J, the junction kept 4 bases outside the gene matches. The V gene's germline CDR1 is SGHAT and CDR2 FQDESV (reference sequence). CDR3: CASSLSGQNYEQYF. CDR3 DNA sequence: TGTGCCAGCAGCTTATCGGGACAGAACTACGAGCAGTACTTC.

The chain couples TRBV28 to TRBJ2-1, with 7 nucleotides matching TRBD2. There are 15 residues in the CDR3. V was clipped by 3 bases and J by 4 bases; unmatched bases: 6. The germline gives CDR1 MDHEN, CDR2 SYDVKM. As DNA, the CDR3 is TGTGCCAGCAGTTTGTGGGCTAGCGGATACAATGAGCAGTTCTTC. It codes for CASSLWASGYNEQFF.

The chain carries TRBV28 and TRBJ2-3; possible D gene TRBD2, 6 bases. CDR1 and CDR2 from the germline V gene are MDHEN and SYDVKM. V lost 6 bases, J lost 5 bases, and 24 bases lay in between. The CDR3 consists of 17 residues. CDR3: CASSNPPLAPRGDTQYF. CDR3 coding DNA: TGTGCCAGCAGCAACCCACCTCTAGCGCCGCGGGGAGATACGCAGTATTTT.

This rearrangement joins TRBV19 to TRBJ2-2; D may be TRBD1 (5 bases). The V gene lost 4 bases and the J gene lost 13 bases, with 13 bases spanning the gap. This CDR3 has 12 amino acids. Germline V CDR1 and CDR2: LNHDA, SQIVND (reference sequence). The CDR3 DNA reads TGTGCCAGTAGTAGTATGGCAGGGTGGCTGTTTTTT. Protein product: CASSSMAGWLFF.

The chain is built from TRBV2 and TRBJ1-2; 9 nucleotides match TRBD1. This CDR3 spans 13 amino acids. The germline V gene has CDR1 SNHLY and CDR2 FYNNEI. V was clipped by 9 bases and J by 8 bases; unmatched bases: 10. In DNA, the CDR3 is TGTGCCAGTGCGGGACAGGGATTAGGAGGCTACACCTTC. It codes for CASAGQGLGGYTF.

The chain has TRBV6-5 and TRBJ1-1, with unresolved D. The germline gives CDR1 MNHEY, CDR2 SVGAGI. V lost 7 bases and J lost 1, with 13 bases in between. CDR3 length: 14 amino acids. The CDR3 loop reads CASTLTPKNTEAFF. The DNA of the CDR3 is TGTGCCAGCACCCTAACCCCAAAGAACACTGAAGCTTTCTTT.

The chain employs TRBV28 and TRBJ2-3; 8 nucleotides line up with TRBD2. The length of the CDR3 is 12 residues. Germline CDR1 is MDHEN and CDR2 is SYDVKM. The J segment lost 14 bases and the V segment lost 6 bases, leaving 10 bases of the junction unmatched. The CDR3 spells CASSPGTRESYF. The CDR3 nucleotides read TGTGCCAGCAGCCCCGGGACTAGAGAGTCGTATTTT.

This clone showed up just once. The chain combines TRBV29-1 with TRBJ2-2; tentatively, D is TRBD1 (6 bases). CDR1 is SQVTM and CDR2 is ANQGSEA in the germline V gene. CDR3 length: 13 amino acids. V was trimmed by 6 bases and J by 0 bases, leaving 8 bases between them. In nucleotides, the CDR3 is TGCAGCGTACAGGGCGCGAACACCGGGGAGCTGTTTTTT. This gives the protein CSVQGANTGELFF.